Each of the 12 T cell receptor beta chains below was sequenced from the same sample in a study of human T cells and chemical hapten exposure. TCRdb re-called the RACE reads with MiXCR, one entry per CDR3 protein. The repertoire holds about 52,000 distinct CDR3 sequences, with over 9.5% as singletons. Sample time point: patch test 3, about 24 weeks after DPC sensitization. Treatment indicated: therapeutic diphenylcyclopropenone sensitization with weekly scalp DPC. Sequencing was performed on whole blood, taken in connection with sensitization to the hapten diphenylcyclopropenone (DPC). The receptors were gathered from a woman aged 40 to 49 with alopecia areata. Some clones in this sample may be carry-over from other donors' samples.

This clonotype was seen only a few times. This chain joins TRBV27 and TRBJ1-6, with 7 bases identical to TRBD1. Germline V CDR1 and CDR2: MNHEY, SMNVEV (reference sequence). The CDR3 is made up of 17 amino acids. The V and J ends lost 3 bases and 4 bases, in that order; junction bases with no gene match: 9. The CDR3 bases are TGTGCCAGCAGTTTGGGACAGCCCGGGGATTATAATTCACCCCTCCACTTT. Translated, it gives CASSLGQPGDYNSPLHF.

This chain joins TRBV12-3 or TRBV12-4 and TRBJ2-5, with a weak D call TRBD1 (6 bases). This CDR3 spans 14 amino acids. V gave up 6 bases and J gave up 4 bases, with 15 bases separating them. This CDR3 reads CASRPGHPRETQYF. The CDR3 coding sequence is TGTGCCAGCAGACCGGGACACCCCCGAGAGACCCAGTACTTC.

The sample holds a few counts of this clonotype. The J gene is TRBJ1-2, the V gene TRBV27; possibly TRBD1 for D (5 bases). V was shortened by 2 bases and J by 5 bases, with 9 bases between the two germline ends. Looked up from germline, CDR1 is MNHEY and CDR2 is SMNVEV (reference sequence). The CDR3 contains 13 residues. The CDR3: CASSLLQGYGYTF. CDR3 DNA: TGTGCCAGCAGTTTACTCCAGGGATATGGCTACACCTTC.

There are many counts of this clonotype. The rearrangement links TRBV3-1 to TRBJ1-1; D may be TRBD1 (6 bases). The CDR3 contains 12 residues. Germline V CDR1 and CDR2: LGHDT, YNNKEL (reference sequence). V lost 3 bases, J lost 7 bases, and 9 bases lay in between. CDR3 sequence (DNA): TGTGCCAGCAGCCAGGAACAGGGTGAAGCTTTCTTT. This codes for CASSQEQGEAFF.

This clonotype was seen more than once but under ten times. The chain carries TRBV5-6 and TRBJ1-2; D is unclear. The CDR3 covers 14 residues. Germline CDR1 is SGHDT and CDR2 is YYEEEE. Trimming took off 0 bases at V and 1 base at J, with 7 bases between the two ends. CDR3 loop: CASSLVGSNYGYTF. The CDR3, as DNA: TGTGCCAGCAGCTTGGTGGGCAGTAACTATGGCTACACCTTC. Based on the CDR3 plus reference TRBV5-6 and TRBJ1-2, the full variable domain is DAGVTQSPTHLIKTRGQQVTLRCSPKSGHDTVSWYQQALGQGPQFIFQYYEEEERQRGNFPDRFSGHQFPNYSSELNVNALLLGDSALYLCASSLVGSNYGYTFGSGTRLTVV.

This clonotype was recorded a few times. The J gene is TRBJ2-2, the V gene TRBV18; TRBD2 agrees at 8 bases. Germline assignment: CDR1 KGHSH and CDR2 LQKENI. With 0 bases clipped from V and 0 bases from J, the junction kept 0 bases outside the gene matches. This CDR3 is 16 amino acids long. The DNA of the CDR3 is TGTGCCAGCTCACCACCAGCGGGGGCGAACACCGGGGAGCTGTTTTTT. This gives the protein CASSPPAGANTGELFF. Drawing the rest from reference TRBV18 and TRBJ2-2, the complete variable domain is NAGVMQNPRHLVRRRGQEARLRCSPMKGHSHVYWYRQLPEEGLKFMVYLQKENIIDESGMPKERFSAEFPKEGPSILRIQQVVRGDSAAYFCASSPPAGANTGELFFGEGSRLTVL.

In this sample, this clonotype turned up a few times. The chain is built from TRBV27 and TRBJ2-7, with TRBD2 as a possible D gene (5 bases). In germline, CDR1 is MNHEY, CDR2 SMNVEV (reference sequence). Trimming shortened V by 5 bases and J by 3 bases, and 17 bases separated the two germline ends. The CDR3 contains 15 residues. This CDR3 is CASSPRPRRSYEQYF. In DNA form, the CDR3 reads TGTGCCAGCAGTCCACGCCCCCGGAGGAGCTACGAGCAGTACTTC.

This clonotype was picked up a small number of times. J is TRBJ2-7 and V is TRBV7-9; 12 bases match TRBD2. Germline CDR1 SEHNR, CDR2 FQNEAQ (reference sequence). CDR3 length: 16 amino acids. V lost 5 bases to trimming and J lost 3 bases; unmatched junction nucleotides: 8. This chain's CDR3 is CASSVTSGGNLYEQYF. The CDR3 nucleotides are TGTGCCAGCAGCGTTACTAGCGGGGGGAACCTCTACGAGCAGTACTTC.

This clonotype was seen many times. The gene calls are TRBV6-2 or TRBV6-3 and TRBJ1-6; 8 nucleotides agree with TRBD1. Unmatched junction bases numbered 7, after V lost 5 bases and J lost 10 bases. In germline, CDR1 is MNHEY, CDR2 SVGEGT. The CDR3 has 14 amino acids. The CDR3 sequence: CASSPDRVGSPLHF. CDR3 nucleotides: TGTGCCAGCAGTCCGGACAGGGTCGGCTCACCCCTCCACTTT.

This clonotype was counted only a few times. The chain is built from TRBV11-2 and TRBJ2-1; TRBD2 agrees at 9 bases. The CDR3 is 17 amino acids. V was pared by 0 bases and J by 2 bases, with 5 bases of the junction left unmatched. The germline gives CDR1 SGHAT, CDR2 FQNNGV. CDR3 nucleotide sequence: TGTGCCAGCAGCTTAGATACGCGGGGGGGCCCCTACAATGAGCAGTTCTTC. It specifies CASSLDTRGGPYNEQFF. Full variable domain (remainder filled in from reference TRBV11-2 and TRBJ2-1): EAGVAQSPRYKIIEKRQSVAFWCNPISGHATLYWYQQILGQGPKLLIQFQNNGVVDDSQLPKDRFSAERLKGVDSTLKIQPAKLEDSAVYLCASSLDTRGGPYNEQFFGPGTRLTVL.

This clonotype was recorded at least ten times. J is TRBJ1-5 and V is TRBV20-1; D is unresolved. Trimming left V 1 base short and J 1 base short, with 11 bases between. The CDR3 runs to 15 residues. Germline V CDR1 and CDR2: DFQATT, SNEGSKA (reference sequence). CDR3 loop: CSARVRQQSNQPQHF. DNA of the CDR3: TGCAGTGCTAGAGTCCGTCAACAGAGCAATCAGCCCCAGCATTTT.

This chain links TRBV6-5 with TRBJ2-3; D possibly matches TRBD1 or TRBD2 (5 bases each). Germline V gives CDR1 MNHEY, CDR2 SVGAGI. The CDR3 consists of 15 residues. Trimming cost V 0 bases and J 6 bases, with 13 bases left between them. The CDR3 loop reads CASSYSGARRDTQYF. The CDR3 DNA sequence: TGTGCCAGCAGTTACTCTGGGGCAAGGAGGGATACGCAGTATTTT.